This paragraph reports one T cell receptor (beta chain). The target antigen is unknown. The same CDR3 can be traced to other DNA sequences in this sample. The CDR3 consists of 14 residues. Trimming removed 0 bases from V and 0 bases from J, with 4 bases in between. The germline CDR1 and CDR2 sequences are SGDLS and YYNGEE. The sample comes from a study of shared clonotypes between healthy human individuals. Per the authors' pipeline: With immunoSEQ giving junction-only sequences and no quality scores, filtering differed. TCRdb's copy holds only in-frame clones and misses some; the assay was immunoSEQ multiplex PCR. Clonal size and the V and J genes are those of that table, whereas D and trimming came from the DNA. The table lists under 2.5 million clones, 80% to 95% of them singletons. Study-level findings and limits: Clonotype sharing across a few donors was observed for approximately 5% of naive CD4 clonotypes.

This clonotype was sampled from a young man in good health. Some clones in this sample may be carry-over from other donors' samples. The source material was naive CD4+ T cells from PBMCs. The subset here: CD45RA+ positively selected. This rearrangement joins TRBV9 to TRBJ1-3; D is undetermined. The CDR3 nucleotides are TGTGCCAGCAGCGTAGACCCCTCTGGAAACACCATATATTTT. Its translation is CASSVDPSGNTIYF.